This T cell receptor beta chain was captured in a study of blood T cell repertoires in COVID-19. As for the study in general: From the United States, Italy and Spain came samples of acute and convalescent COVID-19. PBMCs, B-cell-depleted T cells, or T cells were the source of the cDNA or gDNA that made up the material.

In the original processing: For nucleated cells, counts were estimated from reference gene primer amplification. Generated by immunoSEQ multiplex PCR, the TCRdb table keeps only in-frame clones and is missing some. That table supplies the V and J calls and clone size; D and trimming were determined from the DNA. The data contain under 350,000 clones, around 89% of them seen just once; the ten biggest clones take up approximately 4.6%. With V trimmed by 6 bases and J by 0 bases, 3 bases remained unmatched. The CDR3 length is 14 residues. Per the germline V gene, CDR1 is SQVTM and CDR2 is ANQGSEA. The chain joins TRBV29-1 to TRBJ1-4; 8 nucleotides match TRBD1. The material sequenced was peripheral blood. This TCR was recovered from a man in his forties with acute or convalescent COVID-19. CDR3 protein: CSVADRATNEKLFF. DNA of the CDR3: TGCAGCGTAGCGGACAGGGCAACTAATGAAAAACTGTTTTTT.